This T cell receptor (beta chain) stems from a study of T cell responses to AZD1222 COVID-19 vaccine. Study-level findings and limits: It should be noted that donors were predominantly white British and more often female, and clonal diversity was possibly underestimated.

Repertoires were generated with immunoSEQ multiplex PCR, while TCRdb's copy carries only in-frame clones and drops some. The table lists 95,000 to 150,000 clones, 88% of them singletons. On this clone itself: The antigen is unknown.

Germline CDR1 and CDR2: LNHDA and SQIVND (reference sequence). The CDR3 has 15 amino acids. J lost 6 bases, V lost 7 bases, and 8 bases had no gene match. The starting material was peripheral blood, obtained on day 0 of AZD1222 vaccination. The genes are TRBV19 and TRBJ2-1, with TRBD2 matching 11 bases. The TCR comes from an adult in good health. The CDR3 coding sequence is TGTGCCAGTAATAAACTAGCGGGAGTCTCCAATGAGCAGTTCTTC. Translated, it gives CASNKLAGVSNEQFF.